This T cell receptor beta chain was profiled in a study of Ad26.COV2.S vaccination and SARS-CoV-2 variants. Study-level background: Into the muscle, Ad26.COV2.S was dosed once or twice, 56 days apart. Whole-study findings and limits: Similar non-spike TCR breadth was seen in vaccine and placebo recipients. Vaccinated individuals (as opposed to placebo recipients) had higher spike-specific TCR breadth.

The CDR3 length is 18 residues. Treatment of the sample: about 20 received Ad26.COV2.S at low or high dose, single or two shots; 5 received placebo; per-sample allocation not given. Each sample was drawn 63 days after the first injection (of vaccine or placebo). At a Boston site, the person donating was an adult of 18-55 years. Profiled with immunoSEQ multiplex PCR; TCRdb holds only in-frame clones, not every one. The sample lists over 250,000 clones; 70% to 90% were seen once. Regarding this clone: Its antigen is still unknown.

This clonotype originated in a person between 18 and 65 years old who received the Ad26.COV2.S COVID-19 vaccine or a placebo. This chain joins TRBV21-1 and TRBJ2-1; the table assigns TRBD1, which was not confirmed against the DNA. TRBV21-1 is a documented pseudogene. The sequences come from peripheral blood, collected in a trial of Ad26.COV2.S vaccine versus placebo. The CDR3 protein is CASSKAARTGSSYNEQFF. The DNA of the CDR3 is TGTGCCAGCAGCAAAGCCGCCAGGACAGGGAGCTCGTACAATGAGCAGTTCTTC.